Following are 3 T cell receptor beta chains from one sample sequenced in a study of T cells in Graves' hyperthyroidism and ophthalmopathy. The CDR3 regions of TCR beta were amplified from RNA transcripts. First-round RT-PCR targeting the TCR CDR3 was performed with the HTBI primer set. TCRdb fed the multiplex PCR reads into MiXCR, producing one record per CDR3 protein. Among a few hundred thousand distinct CDR3 sequences listed, roughly a sixth were seen once. The specimen was blood. The receptor source for this set is a woman aged 50 to 60 with Graves' hyperthyroidism.

This chain connects TRBV15 to TRBJ2-7, with 9 bases that match TRBD1. CDR1 LNHNV and CDR2 YYDKDF come from the germline V gene (reference sequence). The CDR3 loop spans 15 amino acids. V gave up 3 bases and J gave up 5 bases; unmatched junction bases: 8. The CDR3 DNA follows: TGTGCCACCAGCAGGCTCGGACAGGGGTGGAACGAGCAGTACTTC. This codes for CATSRLGQGWNEQYF.

The gene calls are TRBV24-1 and TRBJ2-1, with 11 bases aligning to TRBD2. With V trimmed by 0 bases and J by 2 bases, 5 bases remained unmatched. The CDR3 has 18 amino acids. Germline CDR1 and CDR2: KGHDR and SFDVKD. As DNA, the CDR3 is TGTGCCACCAGTGATTTGGCTAGCGGGAGGAGTCCCTACAATGAGCAGTTCTTC. Amino acids: CATSDLASGRSPYNEQFF.

This clonotype has at least ten counts. The chain couples TRBV25-1 to TRBJ2-1, with 12 bases fitting TRBD2. The CDR3 is 16 residues long. Germline V gene lookup returns CDR1 MGHDK and CDR2 SYGVNS. With V trimmed by 4 bases and J by 6 bases, 7 bases remained unmatched. This chain's CDR3 is CASSGPLAGGFNEQFF. The CDR3 region has the DNA TGTGCCAGCAGTGGTCCCCTAGCGGGAGGGTTCAATGAGCAGTTCTTC.